This passage covers 9 T cell receptor beta chains from one sample sequenced in a study of cytomegalovirus exposure and HLA in healthy donors. The PCR had 60 Vbeta and 13 Jbeta primers. Here immunoSEQ multiplex PCR was the method, and the copy in TCRdb shows in-frame clones only, minus some. Found here are hundreds of thousands of clones, 60% to 80% of them singletons; the top ten hold under 2%. Sequenced material: PBMCs. Receptor source: a young man in good health and CMV-seronegative.

The V call is TRBV15, the J call TRBJ2-3, with TRBD2 identical over 16 bases. V lost 2 bases and J lost 4; bases outside the gene matches: 6. Germline V gene lookup returns CDR1 LNHNV and CDR2 YYDKDF (reference sequence). The CDR3 has 18 amino acids. This chain's CDR3 is CATSRRPGLAGGPDTQYF. CDR3 bases: TGTGCCACCAGCAGACGCCCGGGACTAGCGGGGGGGCCAGATACGCAGTATTTT.

CDR3 nucleotide sequence: TGTGCCAGCAGCCGGGGTGGGGCCGGGGGCACTGAAGCTTTCTTT. Translation: CASSRGGAGGTEAFF. The chain uses TRBV7-6 and TRBJ1-1, with D possibly being TRBD1 (5 bases). This CDR3 has 15 residues. V dropped 5 bases and J dropped 4 bases, with 17 bases sitting between them. Per the germline V gene, CDR1 is SGHVS and CDR2 is FNYEAQ.

V and J are TRBV10-3 and TRBJ1-3; D possibly corresponds to TRBD1 (5 bases). V gave up 2 bases and J gave up 0 bases, with 14 bases separating them. This CDR3 has 17 residues. The germline V gene has CDR1 ENHRY and CDR2 SYGVKD. For the CDR3, the DNA is TGTGCCATCAGTGAGCTGGGGGGTTCTTTCTCTGGAAACACCATATATTTT. It is translated as CAISELGGSFSGNTIYF.

The CDR3 DNA sequence: TGTGCCAGTAGTATGATTAGCTCCTACAATGAGCAGTTCTTC. Its translation is CASSMISSYNEQFF. V is TRBV19 and J is TRBJ2-1; D gene unclear. The length of the CDR3 is 14 residues. Germline CDR1 reads LNHDA; CDR2 reads SQIVND (reference sequence). The germline V and J ends were trimmed by 3 bases and 0 bases, with 6 bases remaining between them.

This clone was counted only a few times. The chain recombines TRBV7-2 with TRBJ1-5, with D possibly being TRBD1 (6 bases). This CDR3 has 15 residues. Germline CDR1 reads SGHTA; CDR2 reads FQGNSA. V was trimmed by 5 bases and J by 6 bases, leaving 17 bases between them. The DNA for the CDR3 is TGTGCCAGCAGCCCTAGGGGGGGCAGCCGTCAGCCCCAGCATTTT. The encoded protein is CASSPRGGSRQPQHF.

The chain combines TRBV9 with TRBJ2-4; the D gene is possibly TRBD1 (6 bases). V lost 0 bases, J lost 0 bases, and 10 bases lay in between. This CDR3 region has 16 residues. In germline, CDR1 is SGDLS, CDR2 YYNGEE. As DNA, the CDR3 is TGTGCCAGCAGCGTAGAGACAGGACTAGCCAAAAACATTCAGTACTTC. Protein: CASSVETGLAKNIQYF.

This clone was counted between two and nine times. The V call is TRBV18, the J call TRBJ2-7, with unresolved D. V lost 1 base and J lost 2, with 9 bases in between. The CDR3 has 14 amino acids. Germline loops: CDR1 KGHSH, CDR2 LQKENI. CDR3 amino acids: CASSPRGRTYEQYF. In DNA form, the CDR3 reads TGTGCCAGCTCACCACGAGGCCGGACCTACGAGCAGTACTTC.

The chain carries TRBV27 and TRBJ1-6, with 8 bases lining up with TRBD1. Germline loops: CDR1 MNHEY, CDR2 SMNVEV (reference sequence). The CDR3 covers 14 residues. V was clipped by 5 bases and J by 7 bases; unmatched bases: 4. CDR3 bases: TGTGCCAGCAGTAGTTACAGGGGGAATTCACCCCTCCACTTT. This sequence encodes CASSSYRGNSPLHF.

The chain links TRBV6-5 to TRBJ1-6, with 8 bases aligning to TRBD1. The CDR3 has 14 residues. Looked up from germline, CDR1 is MNHEY and CDR2 is SVGAGI. V was pared by 7 bases and J by 7 bases, with 6 bases of the junction left unmatched. The CDR3 sequence is CASTPGQGNSPLHF. The CDR3 coding sequence is TGTGCCAGCACCCCTGGACAGGGAAATTCACCCCTCCACTTT.